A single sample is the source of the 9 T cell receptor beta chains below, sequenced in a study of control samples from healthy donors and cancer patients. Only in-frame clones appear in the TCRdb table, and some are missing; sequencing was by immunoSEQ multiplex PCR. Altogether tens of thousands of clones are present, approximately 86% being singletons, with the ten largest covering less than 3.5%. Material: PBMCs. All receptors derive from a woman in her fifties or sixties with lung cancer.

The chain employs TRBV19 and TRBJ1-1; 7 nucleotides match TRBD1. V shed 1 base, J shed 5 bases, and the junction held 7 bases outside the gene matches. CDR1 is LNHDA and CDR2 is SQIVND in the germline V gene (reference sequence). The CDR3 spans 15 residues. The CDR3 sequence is CASSIGNRGATEAFF. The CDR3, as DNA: TGTGCCAGTAGTATAGGGAACAGGGGAGCAACTGAAGCTTTCTTT.

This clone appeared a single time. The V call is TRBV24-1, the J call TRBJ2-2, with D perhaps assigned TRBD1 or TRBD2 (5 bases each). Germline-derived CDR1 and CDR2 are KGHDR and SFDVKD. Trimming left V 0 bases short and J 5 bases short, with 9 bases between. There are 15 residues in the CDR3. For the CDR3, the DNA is TGTGCCACCAGTGATTTGCTAGAGGGGACCGGGGAGCTGTTTTTT. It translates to CATSDLLEGTGELFF.

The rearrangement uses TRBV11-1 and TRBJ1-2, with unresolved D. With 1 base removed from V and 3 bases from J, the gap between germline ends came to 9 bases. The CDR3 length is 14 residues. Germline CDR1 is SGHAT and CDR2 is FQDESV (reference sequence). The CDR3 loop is CASSLGVGYYGYTF. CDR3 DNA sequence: TGTGCCAGCAGCTTAGGAGTCGGATACTATGGCTACACCTTC.

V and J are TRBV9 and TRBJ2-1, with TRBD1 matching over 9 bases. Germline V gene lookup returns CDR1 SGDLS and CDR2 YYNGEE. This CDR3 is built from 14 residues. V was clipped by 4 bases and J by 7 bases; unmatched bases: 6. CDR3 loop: CASSLAGTGNEQFF. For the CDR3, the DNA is TGTGCCAGCAGCCTAGCCGGGACAGGGAATGAGCAGTTCTTC.

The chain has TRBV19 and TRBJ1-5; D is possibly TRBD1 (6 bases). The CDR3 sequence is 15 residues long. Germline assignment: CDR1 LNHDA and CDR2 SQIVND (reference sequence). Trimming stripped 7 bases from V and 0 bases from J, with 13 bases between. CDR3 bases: TGTGCCAGTACCTTGGGGGGGCATAGCAATCAGCCCCAGCATTTT. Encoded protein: CASTLGGHSNQPQHF.

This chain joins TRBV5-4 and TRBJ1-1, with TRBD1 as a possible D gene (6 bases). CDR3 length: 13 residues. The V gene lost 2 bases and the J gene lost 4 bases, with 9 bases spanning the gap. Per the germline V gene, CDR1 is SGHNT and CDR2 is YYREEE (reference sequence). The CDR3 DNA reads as TGTGCCAGCAGCTTAGGGGGTCCCACTGAAGCTTTCTTT. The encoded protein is CASSLGGPTEAFF.

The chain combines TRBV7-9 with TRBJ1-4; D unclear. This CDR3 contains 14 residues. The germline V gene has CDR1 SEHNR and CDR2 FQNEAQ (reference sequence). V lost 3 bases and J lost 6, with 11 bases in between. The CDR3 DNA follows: TGTGCCAGCAGCTTGCTCGTGGAGGATGAAAAACTGTTTTTT. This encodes CASSLLVEDEKLFF.

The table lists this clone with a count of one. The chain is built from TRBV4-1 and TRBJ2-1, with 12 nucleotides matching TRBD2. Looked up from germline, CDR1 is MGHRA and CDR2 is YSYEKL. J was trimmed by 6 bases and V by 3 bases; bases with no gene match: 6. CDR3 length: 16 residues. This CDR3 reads CASSQPTSGGSNEQFF. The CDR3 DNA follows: TGCGCCAGCAGCCAGCCTACTAGCGGGGGGAGCAATGAGCAGTTCTTC.

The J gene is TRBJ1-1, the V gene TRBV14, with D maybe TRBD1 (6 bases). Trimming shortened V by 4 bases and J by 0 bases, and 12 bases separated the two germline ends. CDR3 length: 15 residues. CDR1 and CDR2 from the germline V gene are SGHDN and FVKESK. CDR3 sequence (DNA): TGTGCCAGCAGCCCAACGCAGGGGATGAACACTGAAGCTTTCTTT. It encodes CASSPTQGMNTEAFF.